This T cell receptor (beta chain) originates from a study of blood T cell repertoires in COVID-19. TCRdb's table, derived via immunoSEQ multiplex PCR, lists solely in-frame clones and lacks some. The sample holds about 190,000 clones, about nine tenths seen once. The CDR3 has 16 residues. The germline CDR1 and CDR2 sequences are LNHNV and YYDKDF (reference sequence). Trimming took 1 base from V and 0 from J, leaving 9 bases between them. The chain uses TRBV15 and TRBJ1-4; D remains unclear. The sample taken for sequencing was peripheral blood. The clonotype originates from a man aged 50-59 years with acute or convalescent COVID-19. CDR3 sequence: CATSRGPRPTNEKLFF. The CDR3 coding sequence is TGTGCCACCAGCAGAGGCCCCAGGCCAACTAATGAAAAACTGTTTTTT.